The clone carrying this TCR beta chain was seen ten or more times. The sample belongs to a study of T cells in Graves' hyperthyroidism and ophthalmopathy. The CDR3 totals 15 residues. The ends were cut back, 4 bases at V and 1 base at J, with 10 bases in the middle. Fresh peripheral blood, 10 ml, was the source of the PBMCs. The source material, RNA transcripts, was used to amplify TCR beta CDR3 regions. RT-PCR in the first round (using the HTBI primer set) targeted the TCR CDR3. From the multiplex PCR reads, TCRdb called clonotypes with MiXCR, one entry per CDR3 protein. The sample has hundreds of thousands of distinct CDR3 sequences, around 15% seen once.

The sequencing sample was made of blood. V gene TRBV12-3 or TRBV12-4 combines with J gene TRBJ2-2, with D perhaps matching TRBD1 (6 bases). The sequence derives from a woman aged 18-29 years with Graves' hyperthyroidism. The CDR3 nucleotides read TGTGCCAGCAGTTACGACAGGATGAACACCGGGGAGCTGTTTTTT. Protein product: CASSYDRMNTGELFF.